This T cell receptor beta chain was captured by sequencing in a study of STAT5B mutations in CD4+ large granular lymphocyte leukemia. The trim removed 4 bases at V and 5 bases at J, leaving 5 bases unmatched. The CDR3 is made up of 13 amino acids. CDR1 and CDR2 from the germline V gene are SGHDT and YYEEEE. TCRdb's table, derived via immunoSEQ multiplex PCR, lists solely in-frame clones and lacks some. The data contain about 38,000 clones, around 72% of them singletons. The sample taken for sequencing was CD4+ T cells from blood buffy coats. The clonotype comes from a human donor in good health. This sequence joins TRBV5-6 and TRBJ2-7; TRBD1 agrees at 8 bases. The CDR3 is CASSRDRSNEQYF. The CDR3 bases are TGTGCCAGCAGCAGGGACAGGTCGAACGAGCAGTACTTC.